This T cell receptor (beta chain) appears in the sequencing data of a study of T-cell memory formation after mild COVID-19. This clonotype was found a few times. CDR3 length: 14 amino acids. The V gene's germline CDR1 is SGHRS and CDR2 YFSETQ. The V and J ends lost 7 bases and 6 bases respectively, with 18 bases between them. The TCR alpha and TCR beta cDNA libraries, bearing sample barcodes and UMIs, were generated by 5'RACE using constant-segment primers. A single record per CDR3 protein comes from TCRdb applying MiXCR to the 5' RACE reads. Of 130,000 to 150,000 distinct CDR3 sequences listed, 19% are singletons.

The chain has TRBV5-1 and TRBJ2-3; D possibly corresponds to TRBD1 (6 bases). The sample consisted of PBMCs or a T cell subset sorted from them (not recorded which). The source is an adult woman who had mild COVID-19 (a few samples of this study predate the infection). Cell type and time point are not known. The CDR3 region has the DNA TGCGCCAGCGGAACTGCACAGGGTAGTGATACGCAGTATTTT. Translation gives CASGTAQGSDTQYF.